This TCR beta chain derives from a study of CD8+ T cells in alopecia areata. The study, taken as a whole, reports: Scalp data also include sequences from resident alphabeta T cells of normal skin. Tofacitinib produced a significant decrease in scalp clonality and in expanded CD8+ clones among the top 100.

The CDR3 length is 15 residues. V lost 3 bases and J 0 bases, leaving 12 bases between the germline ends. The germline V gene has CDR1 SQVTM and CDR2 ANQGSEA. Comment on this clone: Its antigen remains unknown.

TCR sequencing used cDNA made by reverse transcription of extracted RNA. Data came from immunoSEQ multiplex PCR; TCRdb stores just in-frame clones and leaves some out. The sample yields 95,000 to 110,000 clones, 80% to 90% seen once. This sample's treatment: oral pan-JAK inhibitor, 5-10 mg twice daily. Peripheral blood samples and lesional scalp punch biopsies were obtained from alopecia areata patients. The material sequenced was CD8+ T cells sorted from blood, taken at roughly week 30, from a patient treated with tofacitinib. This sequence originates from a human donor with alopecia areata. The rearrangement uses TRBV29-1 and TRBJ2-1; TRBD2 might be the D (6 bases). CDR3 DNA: TGCAGCGTTGACGGGGGACGGAGCTCCTACAATGAGCAGTTCTTC. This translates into CSVDGGRSSYNEQFF.